The 30 T cell receptor beta chains below were found in one sample sequenced in a study of T cells after yellow fever vaccination (dated by TCRdb to between 2018 and 2021). According to the study, the label for this sample's treatment or condition signals: live attenuated yellow fever vaccine strain. Library preparation employed 5' RACE. The instrument was an Illumina HiSeq 2500. TCRdb itself trimmed the public reads at Q25 with fastp, ran MiXCR and retained productive beta chains. Every CDR3 protein is listed once, alongside the most common genes and DNA of its rows. A total of about 69,000 distinct CDR3 sequences appear in this sample, under 6.5% of them only once. The leading ten clones occupy roughly 2.3% of the sample. Specimen: CD4+ T cells sorted from PBMCs, collected around 15 days after the first yellow fever vaccination. All receptors come from a young man who received the YFV17D yellow fever vaccine.

This clonotype has a handful of counts. This chain joins TRBV5-1 and TRBJ1-2; D remains unclear. The CDR3 has 13 residues. CDR1 is SGHRS, CDR2 YFSETQ, per germline. The V gene lost 3 bases and the J gene lost 2 bases, with 8 bases spanning the gap. The CDR3 sequence: CASSYGGNYGYTF. The CDR3 nucleotides are TGCGCCAGCAGCTACGGAGGGAACTATGGCTACACCTTC.

Ten or more counts support this clonotype. J is TRBJ2-4 and V is TRBV10-3; 8 positions agree with TRBD2. The germline CDR1 and CDR2 sequences are ENHRY and SYGVKD. Germline trimming cut 10 bases from V and 10 bases from J; bases unmatched to any gene: 15. The CDR3 contains 14 residues. As DNA, the CDR3 is TGTGCCACGGGACTAGACCTCGCCGGGGGGATTCAGTACTTC. As protein: CATGLDLAGGIQYF.

This clonotype has a count of ten or more. V gene TRBV5-1 combines with J gene TRBJ1-1; 7 nucleotides line up with TRBD1. This CDR3 comprises 15 residues. Losses at the gene ends were 3 bases for V and 3 bases for J; bases not matched to a gene: 8. The germline V gene encodes CDR1 SGHRS and CDR2 YFSETQ. This CDR3 reads CASSSRQGSHTEAFF. In DNA form, the CDR3 reads TGCGCCAGCAGCTCAAGACAGGGCTCGCACACTGAAGCTTTCTTT.

Ten or more counts support this clonotype. This chain uses TRBV13 with TRBJ2-7; D unresolved. Germline-derived CDR1 and CDR2 are PRHDT and FYEKMQ (reference sequence). This CDR3 is built from 11 residues. V lost 3 bases to trimming and J lost 5 bases, with 5 bases between them. Here the CDR3 reads CASSLVDEQYF. CDR3 sequence (DNA): TGTGCCAGCAGCTTGGTCGACGAGCAGTACTTC.

In this sample, this clonotype turned up many times. The chain couples TRBV4-3 to TRBJ1-2, with 7 positions matching TRBD1. V was clipped by 3 bases and J by 2 bases; unmatched bases: 6. Germline loops: CDR1 LGHNA, CDR2 YSLEER. This CDR3 has 15 residues. CDR3 nucleotide sequence: TGCGCCAGCAGCCATACGGACAGGCCCAACTATGGCTACACCTTC. Residues: CASSHTDRPNYGYTF.

This clonotype has ten or more counts. The genes are TRBV7-3 and TRBJ2-3; perhaps TRBD1 as D (5 bases). The length of the CDR3 is 14 residues. The germline V gene encodes CDR1 SGHTA and CDR2 FQGTGA. Deletions cut 2 bases from V and 5 bases from J, with 11 bases between. The DNA of the CDR3 is TGTGCCAGCAGCTTAGTAGGGGTCCGAGATACGCAGTATTTT. Protein: CASSLVGVRDTQYF.

This clonotype was recorded at least ten times. The DNA of the CDR3 is TGCAGTGCTAGAGGAATACCTCCTAGCGGGGGGGCAACAGATACGCAGTATTTT. It specifies CSARGIPPSGGATDTQYF. This chain connects TRBV20-1 to TRBJ2-3, with TRBD2 matching over 12 bases. Germline V lookup: CDR1 DFQATT, CDR2 SNEGSKA (reference sequence). Unmatched junction bases numbered 11, after V lost 1 base and J lost 3 bases. CDR3 length: 18 residues.

Many counts were recorded for this clonotype. The J gene is TRBJ1-2, the V gene TRBV27, with a possible D match to TRBD1 (6 bases). CDR1 and CDR2 (germline): MNHEY, SMNVEV (reference sequence). CDR3 size: 16 residues. V was cut by 4 bases and J by 5 bases, with 20 bases left in between. CDR3 DNA sequence: TGTGCCAGCAGTTCGCTCGGCGGGGGCGCACGATATGGCTACACCTTC. This encodes CASSSLGGGARYGYTF.

This clonotype came up many times. The V and J genes are TRBV9 and TRBJ1-1; D unclear. V was trimmed by 0 bases and J by 8 bases, leaving 11 bases between them. The CDR3 consists of 13 residues. Germline assignment: CDR1 SGDLS and CDR2 YYNGEE. The CDR3 region is CASSVDAGGEAFF. In DNA, the CDR3 is TGTGCCAGCAGCGTAGATGCCGGCGGAGAAGCTTTCTTT.

This clonotype was observed at least ten times. The chain employs TRBV7-9 and TRBJ2-2; D is unresolved. Trimming left V 5 bases short and J 4 bases short, with 11 bases between. CDR1 and CDR2 from the germline V gene are SEHNR and FQNEAQ (reference sequence). The CDR3 spans 14 residues. This CDR3 reads CASSGMEFTGELFF. The CDR3 DNA sequence: TGTGCCAGCAGCGGGATGGAATTCACCGGGGAGCTGTTTTTT.

Ten or more counts support this clonotype. V and J are TRBV5-1 and TRBJ2-5; D could derive from TRBD1 or TRBD2 (5 bases each). Germline assignment: CDR1 SGHRS and CDR2 YFSETQ. V was clipped by 5 bases and J by 1 base, with 15 bases between them. The CDR3 has 15 residues. The CDR3 protein is CASRRTGALQETQYF. CDR3 sequence (DNA): TGCGCCAGCAGGAGAACCGGGGCCCTCCAAGAGACCCAGTACTTC.

This clonotype was seen repeatedly, ten times or more. The chain combines TRBV7-9 with TRBJ2-2, with 8 nucleotides matching TRBD1. J lost 13 bases, V lost 5 bases, and 27 bases had no gene match. The CDR3 contains 19 residues. The germline gives CDR1 SEHNR, CDR2 FQNEAQ (reference sequence). Here the CDR3 DNA reads TGTGCCAGCAGCCCTCGACTCCGGGACAGGCGGGAAAAGGGCGGCTGGCTGTTTTTT. Translating gives CASSPRLRDRREKGGWLFF. The full variable domain, rest sourced from reference TRBV7-9 and TRBJ2-2, is DTGVSQNPRHKITKRGQNVTFRCDPISEHNRLYWYRQTLGQGPEFLTYFQNEAQLEKSRLLSDRFSAERPKGSFSTLEIQRTEQGDSAMYLCASSPRLRDRREKGGWLFFGEGSRLTVL.

Many counts were recorded for this clonotype. The gene calls are TRBV7-9 and TRBJ1-1; 7 bases are a match to TRBD1. Germline V lookup: CDR1 SEHNR, CDR2 FQNEAQ (reference sequence). The CDR3 sequence is 17 residues long. V gave up 2 bases and J gave up 0 bases; unmatched junction bases: 9. As DNA, the CDR3 is TGTGCCAGCAGCTTATGGTTGACAGGGTTCATGAACACTGAAGCTTTCTTT. Translation: CASSLWLTGFMNTEAFF.

This clonotype was seen many times. This chain connects TRBV5-6 to TRBJ2-3; TRBD1 aligns across 7 bases. Germline assignment: CDR1 SGHDT and CDR2 YYEEEE. V lost 4 bases and J lost 2; bases outside the gene matches: 7. CDR3 length: 15 residues. Here the CDR3 DNA reads TGTGCCAGCAGCAGGGACAGATGGGACACAGATACGCAGTATTTT. It translates to CASSRDRWDTDTQYF.

In its sample, this clonotype was seen many times. J is TRBJ2-5 and V is TRBV2; 7 bases match TRBD2. Trimming took 8 bases from V and 5 from J; bases not matched to a gene: 2. The CDR3 is 11 amino acids. From germline, CDR1 is SNHLY and CDR2 FYNNEI. CDR3 DNA sequence: TGTGCCAGCGGACTAGTTGAGACCCAGTACTTC. Its protein is CASGLVETQYF.

This clonotype was picked up many times. CDR3 sequence (DNA): TGCGCCAGCAGCTTGGGTTCCCCGGAGGACGAGCAGTACGTC. As protein: CASSLGSPEDEQYV. This rearrangement joins TRBV5-1 to TRBJ2-7, with a weak D call TRBD2 (5 bases). CDR1 SGHRS and CDR2 YFSETQ come from the germline V gene. The V end lost 0 bases, the J end lost 5 bases, and 12 bases lay between the germline ends. The CDR3 extends over 14 amino acids.

This clonotype has at least ten counts. The chain recombines TRBV10-3 with TRBJ2-7, with 8 bases lining up with TRBD1. Germline lookup yields CDR1 ENHRY and CDR2 SYGVKD. The CDR3 runs 11 residues. The junction had 0 bases not matched to a gene; V was cut back by 8 bases and J by 3 bases. CDR3 in amino acids: CAIGTGYEQYV. CDR3 nucleotide sequence: TGTGCCATCGGGACAGGCTACGAGCAGTACGTC.

This clonotype was detected ten times or more. The rearrangement joins TRBV7-2 to TRBJ2-2; the D gene could be TRBD1 or TRBD2 (5 bases each). This CDR3 comprises 15 residues. The V gene's germline CDR1 is SGHTA and CDR2 FQGNSA. The germline V and J ends were trimmed by 4 bases and 5 bases, with 14 bases remaining between them. The DNA for the CDR3 is TGTGCCAGCAGCTCAGATGGGGGATGGACCGGGGAGCTGTTTTTT. It codes for CASSSDGGWTGELFF.

In this sample, this clonotype turned up many times. This chain joins TRBV18 and TRBJ2-6, with D unclear. V lost 6 bases to trimming and J lost 1 base, with 4 bases between them. This CDR3 has 13 amino acids. Germline V gene lookup returns CDR1 KGHSH and CDR2 LQKENI. This chain's CDR3 is CASSQSGANVLTF. In nucleotides, the CDR3 is TGTGCCAGCTCGCAATCTGGGGCCAACGTCCTGACTTTC.

This clonotype is categorized as medium-sized. This sequence joins TRBV7-2 and TRBJ1-1, with D uncertain. V dropped 3 bases and J dropped 0 bases, with 8 bases sitting between them. Germline V CDR1 and CDR2: SGHTA, FQGNSA. This CDR3 spans 14 amino acids. The CDR3 is CASSFGSLNTEAFF. The DNA of the CDR3 is TGTGCCAGCAGCTTCGGGTCCCTGAACACTGAAGCTTTCTTT.

This clonotype has at least ten counts. J is TRBJ1-2 and V is TRBV6-5; possible D gene TRBD1, 6 bases. V was shortened by 5 bases and J by 5 bases, with 18 bases between the two germline ends. Per germline, CDR1 MNHEY and CDR2 SVGAGI. The CDR3 has 15 amino acids. The CDR3 DNA is TGTGCCAGCAGTCCCGGGGGGCGGGGAAGGTATGGCTACACCTTC. Encoded protein: CASSPGGRGRYGYTF.

Ten or more counts support this clonotype. This chain joins TRBV20-1 and TRBJ2-5; 9 bases are a match to TRBD1. Per germline, CDR1 DFQATT and CDR2 SNEGSKA (reference sequence). The CDR3 has 15 amino acids. J gave up 4 bases and V 0 bases, and 6 bases lay outside the gene matches. Here the CDR3 DNA reads TGCAGTGCTAGAGATGCAGACAGGGGGACAGAGACCCAGTACTTC. Translating gives CSARDADRGTETQYF.

This clonotype occurred many times. This chain's CDR3 is CSAGDGPHTDTQYF. The CDR3 DNA follows: TGCAGTGCTGGGGACGGACCCCACACAGATACGCAGTATTTT. The rearrangement joins TRBV20-1 to TRBJ2-3, with D possibly called TRBD1 or TRBD2 (5 bases each). The CDR3 is 14 residues long. The V end was cut by 5 bases, the J end by 2 bases, with 14 bases between. Per germline, CDR1 DFQATT and CDR2 SNEGSKA (reference sequence).

This clonotype was recorded many times. The rearrangement joins TRBV24-1 to TRBJ2-2; D may be TRBD2 (6 bases). Germline values: CDR1 KGHDR, CDR2 SFDVKD. The CDR3 covers 15 residues. Trimming took 3 bases from V and 6 from J, leaving 13 bases between them. The CDR3: CATSDPRRGAGELFF. Written as DNA, the CDR3 is TGTGCCACCAGTGATCCTCGGAGGGGTGCCGGGGAGCTGTTTTTT.

This clonotype was seen repeatedly, ten times or more. CDR3 DNA sequence: TGCAGTGCTAGGGGGAAACAGGGGCTGTTTTTT. This encodes CSARGKQGLFF. The gene calls are TRBV20-1 and TRBJ1-4; 7 bases are shared with TRBD1. This CDR3 region has 11 residues. V gave up 3 bases and J gave up 14 bases; unmatched junction bases: 6. The germline V gene encodes CDR1 DFQATT and CDR2 SNEGSKA (reference sequence).

This clonotype occurred many times. The V gene is TRBV6-5, the J gene TRBJ1-1; perhaps TRBD1 as D (6 bases). In germline, CDR1 is MNHEY, CDR2 SVGAGI. Trimming cost V 8 bases and J 5 bases, with 21 bases left between them. This CDR3 region has 15 residues. In DNA, the CDR3 is TGTGCCAGCGAACGATCAACAGGGCTGGGGACTGAAGCTTTCTTT. Translation gives CASERSTGLGTEAFF.

This clonotype was seen at least ten times. The V call is TRBV5-5, the J call TRBJ1-4, with D perhaps matching TRBD1 (6 bases). Germline loops: CDR1 SGHKS, CDR2 YYEKEE (reference sequence). The CDR3 loop spans 13 amino acids. Trimming removed 0 bases at V and 10 bases at J, with 10 bases between. The CDR3 region has the DNA TGTGCCAGCAGCTTGGACAGGGTAGGAAAACTGTTTTTT. Translation gives CASSLDRVGKLFF.

This clonotype occurred many times. The chain couples TRBV5-1 to TRBJ2-5, with D perhaps matching TRBD1 (5 bases). The ends were cut back, 0 bases at V and 4 bases at J, with 10 bases in the middle. Germline CDR1 is SGHRS and CDR2 is YFSETQ. The CDR3 spans 14 residues. The CDR3 DNA reads TGCGCCAGCAGCTTGGTAGACAGCTTAGAGACCCAGTACTTC. It is translated as CASSLVDSLETQYF.

This clonotype was counted ten times or more. This chain links TRBV20-1 with TRBJ2-4; the D call may be TRBD1 or TRBD2 (5 bases each). The CDR3 is 15 residues long. Trimming cost V 4 bases and J 2 bases, with 15 bases left between them. Germline assignment: CDR1 DFQATT and CDR2 SNEGSKA (reference sequence). The CDR3 loop is CSATQNWGTKNIQYF. In DNA form, the CDR3 reads TGCAGTGCTACACAGAATTGGGGGACCAAAAACATTCAGTACTTC.

This clonotype was detected ten times or more. This chain connects TRBV6-5 to TRBJ2-2; 9 bases map to TRBD1. The CDR3 consists of 15 residues. The germline CDR1 and CDR2 sequences are MNHEY and SVGAGI. V shed 6 bases, J shed 4 bases, and the junction held 6 bases outside the gene matches. The CDR3 DNA reads as TGTGCCAGCAGAAAGACAGGGGGGGCCACCGGGGAGCTGTTTTTT. Amino acids: CASRKTGGATGELFF.